These 30 T cell receptor beta chains were all obtained from the same sample, sequenced in a study of circulating and synovial CD4+ cells in juvenile arthritis. The protocol was immunoSEQ multiplex PCR, while the TCRdb copy is restricted to in-frame clones and leaves out a portion. In the table there are around 13,000 clones, over 70% of which are singletons. Sequencing used CD4+ T cells from synovial fluid. The receptors were sampled from a human patient with juvenile idiopathic arthritis. Some clones in this sample may be carry-over from other donors' samples.

This clone was counted a few times. The chain links TRBV9 to TRBJ2-2; D is perhaps TRBD2 (6 bases). The CDR3 spans 15 residues. Deletions cut 3 bases from V and 0 bases from J, with 9 bases between. Germline V lookup: CDR1 SGDLS, CDR2 YYNGEE. The CDR3 protein is CASSEGTSNTGELFF. CDR3 in DNA: TGTGCCAGCAGCGAAGGGACTTCGAACACCGGGGAGCTGTTTTTT.

This clone showed up just once. This sequence joins TRBV7-6 and TRBJ1-3; TRBD1 is a possible D gene (5 bases). Per germline, CDR1 SGHVS and CDR2 FNYEAQ. The V end lost 9 bases, the J end lost 1 base, and 16 bases lay between the germline ends. This CDR3 is built from 15 residues. The CDR3 region is CASGGGIASGNTIYF. CDR3 nucleotide sequence: TGTGCCAGTGGGGGGGGGATCGCGTCTGGAAACACCATATATTTT.

The chain carries TRBV6-5 and TRBJ1-2; tentatively, D is TRBD1 (5 bases). The V gene's germline CDR1 is MNHEY and CDR2 SVGAGI. V lost 5 bases and J lost 2, with 9 bases in between. CDR3 length: 13 amino acids. The CDR3 nucleotides read TGTGCCAGCAGTCTCGACAGAAACTATGGCTACACCTTC. This encodes CASSLDRNYGYTF.

This clone has only a few counts. The chain has TRBV21-1 and TRBJ2-4; the table's D call of TRBD2 was not tested on the DNA. TRBV21-1 counts as a pseudogene. This CDR3 spans 15 amino acids. CDR3 sequence: CASGGTRIAKNIQYF. Written as DNA, the CDR3 is TGTGCCAGCGGGGGGACCAGAATAGCCAAAAACATTCAGTACTTC.

This clone showed up just a few times. The chain is built from TRBV11-1 and TRBJ2-2; 13 positions agree with TRBD2. The CDR3 has 17 residues. The V and J ends lost 1 base and 8 bases, in that order; junction bases with no gene match: 7. The V gene's germline CDR1 is SGHAT and CDR2 FQDESV (reference sequence). The CDR3 sequence is CASSLVPSGLAGGELFF. In DNA, the CDR3 is TGTGCCAGCAGCTTAGTACCGTCGGGACTAGCGGGGGGGGAGCTGTTTTTT. The full variable domain, rest sourced from reference TRBV11-1 and TRBJ2-2, is EAEVAQSPRYKITEKSQAVAFWCDPISGHATLYWYRQILGQGPELLVQFQDESVVDDSQLPKDRFSAERLKGVDSTLKIQPAELGDSAMYLCASSLVPSGLAGGELFFGEGSRLTVL.

The chain couples TRBV2 to TRBJ1-6; no clear D gene. Trimming shortened V by 0 bases and J by 18 bases, and 18 bases separated the two germline ends. Germline CDR1 and CDR2: SNHLY and FYNNEI. The CDR3 has 14 residues. The CDR3 coding sequence is TGTGCCAGCAGTGAAGCGCGGGGAGGGTCCTCAAGCCACTTT. It is translated as CASSEARGGSSSHF.

Here the CDR3 reads CASGKEGALFKGGDYEQYF. DNA of the CDR3: TGTGCCAGCGGGAAAGAGGGGGCACTTTTCAAAGGGGGTGACTACGAGCAGTACTTC. The rearrangement links TRBV11-1 to TRBJ2-7, with 7 nucleotides matching TRBD1. Trimming took 8 bases from V and 3 from J; bases not matched to a gene: 25. Germline V gene lookup returns CDR1 SGHAT and CDR2 FQDESV (reference sequence). The CDR3 is 19 amino acids.

This clone was seen just once. The chain is built from TRBV6-1 and TRBJ2-1; no reliable D call. The length of the CDR3 is 12 residues. The germline CDR1 and CDR2 sequences are MNHNS and SASEGT. V was clipped by 2 bases and J by 10 bases, with 9 bases between them. DNA for the CDR3: TGTGCCAGCAGTGAATATGGAGAGGAGCAGTTCTTC. Its protein product is CASSEYGEEQFF.

The rearrangement joins TRBV30 to TRBJ2-3, with D uncertain. This CDR3 is 11 amino acids long. V lost 0 bases and J lost 5, with 3 bases in between. Germline CDR1 and CDR2: GTSNPN and SVGIG (reference sequence). In nucleotides, the CDR3 is TGTGCCTGGAGTGTACTAGATACGCAGTATTTT. Translated, it gives CAWSVLDTQYF.

This clone turned up a few times. This rearrangement joins TRBV4-1 to TRBJ2-3; D is ambiguous. The CDR3 length is 15 residues. Deletions cut 4 bases from V and 6 bases from J, with 17 bases between. The V gene's germline CDR1 is MGHRA and CDR2 YSYEKL. CDR3 region: CASSPEADPRDTQYF. CDR3 DNA sequence: TGCGCCAGCAGCCCCGAGGCAGACCCGCGGGATACGCAGTATTTT.

CDR3 loop: CSVVEDLFTDTQYF. In nucleotides, the CDR3 is TGCAGCGTTGTGGAGGACCTGTTTACAGATACGCAGTATTTT. The gene calls are TRBV29-1 and TRBJ2-3, with a tentative D call TRBD2 (5 bases). V was cut by 4 bases and J by 3 bases, with 14 bases left in between. The CDR3 length is 14 residues. The germline V gene encodes CDR1 SQVTM and CDR2 ANQGSEA.

The gene calls are TRBV30 and TRBJ1-3; 7 nucleotides line up with TRBD1. The V gene's germline CDR1 is GTSNPN and CDR2 SVGIG (reference sequence). The CDR3 spans 13 residues. The ends lost 4 bases at V and 0 bases at J; junction bases unmatched: 0. CDR3 nucleotide sequence: TGTGCCTGGAACAGGGGCTCTGGAAACACCATATATTTT. The encoded protein is CAWNRGSGNTIYF.

The rearrangement links TRBV19 to TRBJ1-5; D not certain. Germline V lookup: CDR1 LNHDA, CDR2 SQIVND (reference sequence). The CDR3 length is 15 residues. V was trimmed by 4 bases and J by 2 bases, leaving 12 bases between them. CDR3 loop: CASSNEKYRNQPQHF. The CDR3 nucleotides read TGTGCCAGTAGTAATGAGAAATATCGCAATCAGCCCCAGCATTTT.

The chain carries TRBV6-5 and TRBJ1-1; D possibly corresponds to TRBD1 (6 bases). Trimming left V 0 bases short and J 5 bases short, with 13 bases between. There are 15 residues in the CDR3. Germline CDR1 is MNHEY and CDR2 is SVGAGI. DNA for the CDR3: TGTGCCAGCAGTTACTCGGGGGGAGGGGGGACTGAAGCTTTCTTT. This translates into CASSYSGGGGTEAFF.

The chain links TRBV29-1 to TRBJ1-2; the D is unclear. CDR1 SQVTM and CDR2 ANQGSEA come from the germline V gene. Trimming pared 1 base from V and 7 bases from J, leaving 13 bases between. This CDR3 is 13 amino acids long. The CDR3 DNA follows: TGCAGCGTTGAAGTCGGAAGTTCGGGTGGCTACACCTTC. Translated: CSVEVGSSGGYTF.

This clone was seen more than once but under ten times. The chain is built from TRBV29-1 and TRBJ2-1; no firm D call. The germline CDR1 and CDR2 sequences are SQVTM and ANQGSEA. This CDR3 spans 13 amino acids. Trimming stripped 4 bases from V and 5 bases from J, with 12 bases between. The CDR3 DNA is TGCAGCGTTGCTTCCTCCCTACACAATGAGCAGTTCTTC. Its translation: CSVASSLHNEQFF.

This clone was found once. The chain is built from TRBV6-5 and TRBJ2-2; weak D call: TRBD1 (7 bases). This CDR3 is 14 amino acids long. Germline CDR1 and CDR2: MNHEY and SVGAGI. Trimming cost V 8 bases and J 5 bases, with 15 bases left between them. The CDR3 DNA is TGTGCCAGCCGGAGACAGGGAGGAACCGGGGAGCTGTTTTTT. This codes for CASRRQGGTGELFF.

The chain joins TRBV7-9 to TRBJ2-7; TRBD1 is a possible D gene (6 bases). CDR3 size: 13 residues. Per germline, CDR1 SEHNR and CDR2 FQNEAQ (reference sequence). Trimming removed 2 bases from V and 6 bases from J, with 11 bases in between. The CDR3 region has the DNA TGTGCCAGCAGCTTATCGGACAGAACCGAGCAGTACTTC. Protein: CASSLSDRTEQYF.

The chain recombines TRBV2 with TRBJ2-1; tentatively, D is TRBD1 (5 bases). The CDR3 spans 15 residues. Trimming removed 2 bases from V and 10 bases from J, with 18 bases in between. Germline CDR1 reads SNHLY; CDR2 reads FYNNEI. CDR3 bases: TGTGCCAGCAGTGAACTAGTTAATGGGGCTGGCGAGCAGTTCTTC. This encodes CASSELVNGAGEQFF.

The rearrangement uses TRBV29-1 and TRBJ1-4; no clear D gene. From germline, CDR1 is SQVTM and CDR2 ANQGSEA. The CDR3 extends over 12 amino acids. V shed 6 bases and J shed 7 bases, with 12 bases lying between them. CDR3: CSVLSEGEKLFF. DNA for the CDR3: TGCAGCGTACTGAGCGAAGGTGAAAAACTGTTTTTT.

This chain joins TRBV5-1 and TRBJ2-3; 8 nucleotides match TRBD2. With 4 bases clipped from V and 7 bases from J, the junction kept 8 bases outside the gene matches. Germline CDR1 is SGHRS and CDR2 is YFSETQ. The CDR3 consists of 14 residues. CDR3 amino acids: CASSTGGAENTQYF. The CDR3 nucleotides read TGCGCCAGCAGCACCGGGGGGGCCGAAAATACGCAGTATTTT. The variable domain in full, completed from reference TRBV5-1 and TRBJ2-3, reads KAGVTQTPRYLIKTRGQQVTLSCSPISGHRSVSWYQQTPGQGLQFLFEYFSETQRNKGNFPGRFSGRQFSNSRSEMNVSTLELGDSALYLCASSTGGAENTQYFGPGTRLTVL.

This sequence joins TRBV6-5 and TRBJ1-2; 8 bases agree with TRBD1. Germline V gives CDR1 MNHEY, CDR2 SVGAGI. CDR3 length: 14 amino acids. Trimming removed 4 bases from V and 4 bases from J; junction bases left unmatched: 5. CDR3 DNA sequence: TGTGCCAGCAGTTTCGGACAGGGATTCTATGGCTACACCTTC. Its translation is CASSFGQGFYGYTF.

The chain is built from TRBV7-6 and TRBJ1-2; 9 bases fit TRBD1. Trimming took 2 bases from V and 6 from J; bases not matched to a gene: 7. CDR1 SGHVS and CDR2 FNYEAQ come from the germline V gene. The CDR3 runs to 15 residues. Here the CDR3 reads CASSLSTGGLDGYTF. CDR3 nucleotides: TGTGCCAGCAGCTTATCGACAGGGGGTTTGGATGGCTACACCTTC.

The chain combines TRBV2 with TRBJ1-2; D is undetermined. V was shortened by 9 bases and J by 6 bases, with 11 bases between the two germline ends. The CDR3 spans 11 residues. Germline V gene sequence: CDR1 SNHLY, CDR2 FYNNEI. The CDR3 loop reads CARSRRDGYTF. The CDR3 DNA is TGTGCCAGGTCGAGGCGCGATGGCTACACCTTC.

This clone showed up just a few times. The rearrangement uses TRBV9 and TRBJ2-7, with D possibly matching TRBD2 (6 bases). Trimming took 3 bases from V and 6 from J, leaving 16 bases between them. This CDR3 comprises 14 residues. Germline CDR1 and CDR2: SGDLS and YYNGEE. The CDR3 loop is CASSEGRGRIEQYF. The CDR3, as DNA: TGTGCCAGCAGCGAAGGGCGGGGCCGGATCGAGCAGTACTTC.

Concerning this clone itself: This specimen includes other DNA sequences encoding the same CDR3. The chain employs TRBV30 and TRBJ2-3; weak D call: TRBD2 (5 bases). This CDR3 is built from 13 residues. CDR1 is GTSNPN and CDR2 is SVGIG in the germline V gene (reference sequence). V lost 0 bases to trimming and J lost 4 bases, with 8 bases between them. CDR3 bases: TGTGCCTGGAGTGTACGGCGGGCAGATACGCAGTATTTT. Amino acid sequence: CAWSVRRADTQYF.

The chain has TRBV7-2 and TRBJ1-2, with 7 bases that match TRBD1. V lost 2 bases to trimming and J lost 1 base; unmatched junction nucleotides: 4. There are 15 residues in the CDR3. CDR1 is SGHTA and CDR2 is FQGNSA in the germline V gene. The CDR3 sequence: CASSLTTGYNYGYTF. The CDR3 DNA is TGTGCCAGCAGCTTAACGACAGGGTATAACTATGGCTACACCTTC. Full variable domain (outside the CDR3, taken from reference TRBV7-2 and TRBJ1-2): GAGVSQSPSNKVTEKGKDVELRCDPISGHTALYWYRQSLGQGLEFLIYFQGNSAPDKSGLPSDRFSAERTGGSVSTLTIQRTQQEDSAVYLCASSLTTGYNYGYTFGSGTRLTVV.

The chain has TRBV6-1 and TRBJ2-2, with D maybe TRBD2 (5 bases). Germline CDR1 is MNHNS and CDR2 is SASEGT. The CDR3 sequence is 15 residues long. V lost 6 bases and J 0 bases, leaving 11 bases between the germline ends. CDR3 coding DNA: TGTGCCAGCAGGTTAGCGTCCGCGAACACCGGGGAGCTGTTTTTT. Protein: CASRLASANTGELFF.

CDR3 in amino acids: CASSPSGGALPEEQFF. CDR3 DNA sequence: TGTGCCAGCAGCCCTAGCGGGGGGGCCCTCCCAGAGGAGCAGTTCTTC. The chain recombines TRBV5-5 with TRBJ2-1; the match to TRBD2 covers 12 bases. CDR1 and CDR2 (germline): SGHKS, YYEKEE (reference sequence). This CDR3 region has 16 residues. Losses at the gene ends were 4 bases for V and 10 bases for J; bases not matched to a gene: 12.

The rearrangement joins TRBV19 to TRBJ1-5; D gene ambiguous. The CDR3 extends over 13 amino acids. Germline-derived CDR1 and CDR2 are LNHDA and SQIVND (reference sequence). The germline V and J ends were trimmed by 1 base and 4 bases, with 5 bases remaining between them. The CDR3 loop is CASSIGGNQPQHF. Written as DNA, the CDR3 is TGTGCCAGTAGTATAGGCGGGAATCAGCCCCAGCATTTT.